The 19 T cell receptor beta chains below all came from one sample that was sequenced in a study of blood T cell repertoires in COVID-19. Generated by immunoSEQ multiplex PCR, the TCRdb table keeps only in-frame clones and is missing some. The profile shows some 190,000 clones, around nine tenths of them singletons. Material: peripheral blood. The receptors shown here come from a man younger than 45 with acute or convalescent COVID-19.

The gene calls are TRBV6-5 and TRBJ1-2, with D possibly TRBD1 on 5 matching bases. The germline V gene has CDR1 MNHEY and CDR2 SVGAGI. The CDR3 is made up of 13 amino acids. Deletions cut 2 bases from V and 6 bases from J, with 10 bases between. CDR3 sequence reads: CASSYPGLDGYTF. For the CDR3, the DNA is TGTGCCAGCAGTTACCCGGGACTGGATGGCTACACCTTC.

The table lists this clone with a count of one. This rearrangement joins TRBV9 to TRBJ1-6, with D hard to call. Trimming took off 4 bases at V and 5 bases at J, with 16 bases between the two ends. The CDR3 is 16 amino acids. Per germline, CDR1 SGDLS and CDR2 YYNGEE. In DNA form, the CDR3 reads TGTGCCAGCAGCCCATACCCTGCGGGAAATAATTCACCCCTCCACTTT. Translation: CASSPYPAGNNSPLHF.

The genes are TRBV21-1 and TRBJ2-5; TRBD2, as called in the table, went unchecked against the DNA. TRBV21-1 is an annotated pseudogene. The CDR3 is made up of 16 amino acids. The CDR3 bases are TGTGCCAGCAGCAAAGATCCGGCGGGGGCTGGCGAGACCCAGTACTTC. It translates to CASSKDPAGAGETQYF.

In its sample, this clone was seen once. CDR3 loop: CASSSFVRRETQYF. The CDR3 nucleotides read TGTGCCAGCAGTTCCTTCGTCCGGAGGGAGACCCAGTACTTC. This sequence joins TRBV27 and TRBJ2-5, with D tentatively TRBD2 (5 bases). Per germline, CDR1 MNHEY and CDR2 SMNVEV (reference sequence). V lost 4 bases and J 5 bases, leaving 14 bases between the germline ends. This CDR3 comprises 14 residues.

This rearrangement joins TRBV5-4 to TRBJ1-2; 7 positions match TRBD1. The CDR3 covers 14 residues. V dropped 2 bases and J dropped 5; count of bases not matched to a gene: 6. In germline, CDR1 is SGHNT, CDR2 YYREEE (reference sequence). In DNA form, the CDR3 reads TGTGCCAGCAGCTTTGGGACAGAGGTTTATGGCTACACCTTC. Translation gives CASSFGTEVYGYTF.

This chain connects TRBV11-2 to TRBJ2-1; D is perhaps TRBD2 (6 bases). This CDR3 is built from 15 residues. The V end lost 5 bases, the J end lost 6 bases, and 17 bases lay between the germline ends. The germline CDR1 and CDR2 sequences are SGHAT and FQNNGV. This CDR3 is CASSVARGVVNEQFF. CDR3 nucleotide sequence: TGTGCCAGCAGCGTTGCGCGGGGCGTTGTCAATGAGCAGTTCTTC.

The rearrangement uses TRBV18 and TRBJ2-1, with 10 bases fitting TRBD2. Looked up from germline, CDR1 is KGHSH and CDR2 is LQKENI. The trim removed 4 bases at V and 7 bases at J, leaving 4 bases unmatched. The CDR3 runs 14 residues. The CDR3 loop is CASSQRGGQNEQFF. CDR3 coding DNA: TGTGCCAGCTCACAGCGGGGGGGCCAGAATGAGCAGTTCTTC.

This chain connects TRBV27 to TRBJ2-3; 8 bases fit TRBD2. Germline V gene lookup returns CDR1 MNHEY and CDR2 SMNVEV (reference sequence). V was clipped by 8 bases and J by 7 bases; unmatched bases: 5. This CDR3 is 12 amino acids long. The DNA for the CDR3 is TGTGCCAGCCGGGGGGGTAGGAATACGCAGTATTTT. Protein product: CASRGGRNTQYF.

The CDR3 region has the DNA TGTGCCAGCAGCTTGCTCCCTGACAGGGGCGGCGAGCAGTACTTC. Its protein is CASSLLPDRGGEQYF. This sequence joins TRBV5-7 and TRBJ2-7; TRBD1 agrees at 8 bases. TRBV5-7 counts as an open reading frame of uncertain function. Germline trimming cut 1 base from V and 6 bases from J; bases unmatched to any gene: 9. The CDR3 loop spans 15 amino acids.

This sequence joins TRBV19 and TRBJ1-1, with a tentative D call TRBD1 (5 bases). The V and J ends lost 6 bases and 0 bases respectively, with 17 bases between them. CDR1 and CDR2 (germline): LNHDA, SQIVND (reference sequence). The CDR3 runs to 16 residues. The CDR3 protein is CASSLGGNKMNTEAFF. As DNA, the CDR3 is TGTGCCAGTAGCCTTGGGGGGAATAAGATGAACACTGAAGCTTTCTTT.

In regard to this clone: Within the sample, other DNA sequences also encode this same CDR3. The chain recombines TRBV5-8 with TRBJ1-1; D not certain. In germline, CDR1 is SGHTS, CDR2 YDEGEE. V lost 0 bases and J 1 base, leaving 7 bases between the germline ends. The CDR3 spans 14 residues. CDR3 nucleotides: TGTGCCAGCAGCTTGGACGCGGGGAACACTGAAGCTTTCTTT. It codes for CASSLDAGNTEAFF.

CDR3 DNA sequence: TGTGCCAGCAGTTTAAGAACCACAGGGGTTGAAGAGACCCAGTACTTC. Amino acids: CASSLRTTGVEETQYF. The chain employs TRBV27 and TRBJ2-5, with 7 bases fitting TRBD1. V gave up 2 bases and J gave up 3 bases; unmatched junction bases: 9. Germline V gene sequence: CDR1 MNHEY, CDR2 SMNVEV (reference sequence). CDR3 length: 16 residues.

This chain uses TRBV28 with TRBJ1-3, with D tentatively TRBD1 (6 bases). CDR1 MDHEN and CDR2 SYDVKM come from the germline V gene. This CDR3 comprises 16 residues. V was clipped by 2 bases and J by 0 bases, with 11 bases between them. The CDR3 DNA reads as TGTGCCAGCAGTTTAGTTACAGGGATCTCTGGAAACACCATATATTTT. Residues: CASSLVTGISGNTIYF.

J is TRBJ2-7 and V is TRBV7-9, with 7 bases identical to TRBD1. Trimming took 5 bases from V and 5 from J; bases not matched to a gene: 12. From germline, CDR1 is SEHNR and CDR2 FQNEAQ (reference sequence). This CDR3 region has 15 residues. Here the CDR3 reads CASSRRQGGVDEQYF. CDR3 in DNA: TGTGCCAGCAGCCGTCGACAGGGTGGAGTCGACGAGCAGTACTTC.

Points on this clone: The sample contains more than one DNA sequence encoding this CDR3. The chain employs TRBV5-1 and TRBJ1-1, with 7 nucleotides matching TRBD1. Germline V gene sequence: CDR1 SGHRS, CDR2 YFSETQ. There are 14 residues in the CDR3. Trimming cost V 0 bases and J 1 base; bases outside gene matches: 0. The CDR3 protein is CASSLDRGNTEAFF. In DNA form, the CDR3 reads TGCGCCAGCAGCTTGGACAGGGGGAACACTGAAGCTTTCTTT. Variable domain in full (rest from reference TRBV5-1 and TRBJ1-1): KAGVTQTPRYLIKTRGQQVTLSCSPISGHRSVSWYQQTPGQGLQFLFEYFSETQRNKGNFPGRFSGRQFSNSRSEMNVSTLELGDSALYLCASSLDRGNTEAFFGQGTRLTVV.

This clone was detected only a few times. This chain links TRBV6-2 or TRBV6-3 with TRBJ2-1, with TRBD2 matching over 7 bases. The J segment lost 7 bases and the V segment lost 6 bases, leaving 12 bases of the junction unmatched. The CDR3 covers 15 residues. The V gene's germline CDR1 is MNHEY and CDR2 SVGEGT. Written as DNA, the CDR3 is TGTGCCAGCAGCCCCGGGAGCGGGGACCGAAATGAGCAGTTCTTC. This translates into CASSPGSGDRNEQFF.

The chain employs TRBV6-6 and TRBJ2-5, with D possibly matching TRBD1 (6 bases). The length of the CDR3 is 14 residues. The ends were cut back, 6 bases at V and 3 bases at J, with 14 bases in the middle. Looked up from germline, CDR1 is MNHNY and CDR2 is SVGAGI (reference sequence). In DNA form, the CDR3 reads TGTGCCAGCAGGAAACAGGGTAGGGAAGAGACCCAGTACTTC. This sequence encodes CASRKQGREETQYF.

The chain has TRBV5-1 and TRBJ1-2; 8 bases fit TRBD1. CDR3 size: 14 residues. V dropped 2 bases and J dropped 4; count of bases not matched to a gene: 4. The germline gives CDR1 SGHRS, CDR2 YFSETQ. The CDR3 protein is CASSLDRGGYGYTF. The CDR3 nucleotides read TGCGCCAGCAGCTTAGACAGGGGTGGCTATGGCTACACCTTC.

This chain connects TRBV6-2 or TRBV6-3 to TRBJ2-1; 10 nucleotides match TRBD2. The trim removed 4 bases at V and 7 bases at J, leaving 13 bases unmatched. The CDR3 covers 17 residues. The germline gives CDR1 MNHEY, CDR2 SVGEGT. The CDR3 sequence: CASSLIQAGGLVNEQFF. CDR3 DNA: TGTGCCAGCAGTTTGATCCAAGCGGGGGGGCTGGTGAATGAGCAGTTCTTC.